Below are 19 T cell receptor beta chains sequenced from a single sample in a study of cytomegalovirus exposure and HLA in healthy donors. Primers included in the PCR were 60 Vbeta and 13 Jbeta primers. TCRdb's copy holds only in-frame clones and misses some; the assay was immunoSEQ multiplex PCR. This table holds around 120,000 clones, roughly 85% found once. The sequenced sample consisted of PBMCs. Receptors originate from a boy under 18 in good health and CMV-seronegative.

The gene calls are TRBV6-1 and TRBJ2-3; D perhaps matches TRBD2 (6 bases). CDR1 MNHNS and CDR2 SASEGT come from the germline V gene. The CDR3 covers 15 residues. Trimming removed 1 base from V and 6 bases from J, with 14 bases in between. The CDR3 is CASSEEGLQMDTQYF. Written as DNA, the CDR3 is TGTGCCAGCAGTGAAGAGGGACTTCAAATGGATACGCAGTATTTT.

The chain links TRBV30 to TRBJ1-5; D is unresolved. Trimming pared 1 base from V and 4 bases from J, leaving 5 bases between. The CDR3 has 12 residues. Germline V lookup: CDR1 GTSNPN, CDR2 SVGIG (reference sequence). CDR3 coding DNA: TGTGCCTGGAGTGAGAGGAATCAGCCCCAGCATTTT. Protein product: CAWSERNQPQHF.

The chain uses TRBV27 and TRBJ2-2; TRBD1 is a possible D gene (6 bases). V gave up 7 bases and J gave up 0 bases, with 15 bases separating them. In germline, CDR1 is MNHEY, CDR2 SMNVEV (reference sequence). The CDR3 sequence is 16 residues long. The CDR3 DNA reads as TGTGCCAGCACGCCCGCCCGGACAGCGAACACCGGGGAGCTGTTTTTT. Translating gives CASTPARTANTGELFF.

V is TRBV29-1 and J is TRBJ2-5, with 11 bases lining up with TRBD2. Trimming cost V 3 bases and J 3 bases; bases outside gene matches: 3. The CDR3 has 14 amino acids. In germline, CDR1 is SQVTM, CDR2 ANQGSEA. CDR3 DNA sequence: TGCAGCGTTGAGAGTAGCGGGAGGGAAGAGACCCAGTACTTC. This gives the protein CSVESSGREETQYF.

The chain employs TRBV19 and TRBJ1-1; 8 bases match TRBD1. With V trimmed by 5 bases and J by 3 bases, 14 bases remained unmatched. There are 17 residues in the CDR3. Germline V lookup: CDR1 LNHDA, CDR2 SQIVND (reference sequence). The CDR3 DNA reads TGTGCCAGTAGTCTCCGGTACAGGGGGATGTACGACACTGAAGCTTTCTTT. Translated, it gives CASSLRYRGMYDTEAFF.

The J gene is TRBJ2-7, the V gene TRBV10-3, with 7 nucleotides matching TRBD2. CDR1 is ENHRY and CDR2 is SYGVKD in the germline V gene. Trimming removed 10 bases from V and 1 base from J; junction bases left unmatched: 4. This CDR3 has 12 residues. The CDR3 here is CATTSASYEQYF. As DNA, the CDR3 is TGTGCCACAACTAGCGCGTCCTACGAGCAGTACTTC.

This clone was recorded only once. This CDR3 reads CASSFISGNTDTQYF. In nucleotides, the CDR3 is TGTGCCAGCAGCTTTATTAGCGGGAACACAGATACGCAGTATTTT. The V gene is TRBV5-6, the J gene TRBJ2-3, with TRBD2 identical over 8 bases. The junction had 4 bases not matched to a gene; V was cut back by 2 bases and J by 2 bases. The CDR3 loop spans 15 amino acids. The germline V gene has CDR1 SGHDT and CDR2 YYEEEE.

The chain recombines TRBV27 with TRBJ2-7; tentatively, D is TRBD1 (6 bases). With 5 bases removed from V and 1 base from J, the gap between germline ends came to 18 bases. The germline V gene has CDR1 MNHEY and CDR2 SMNVEV (reference sequence). The CDR3 has 16 residues. Written as DNA, the CDR3 is TGTGCCAGCAGTGCGTTCCTAGGGGGTGATTCCTACGAGCAGTACTTC. Protein product: CASSAFLGGDSYEQYF.

J is TRBJ2-5 and V is TRBV13; D not resolved. The J call is doubtful: the DNA matches TRBJ2-7 better. Germline V gives CDR1 PRHDT, CDR2 FYEKMQ (reference sequence). CDR3 length: 13 amino acids. The CDR3 is CASSLNPVYEQYF. The CDR3 coding sequence is TGTGCCAGCAGCCTCAATCCCGTCTACGAGCAGTACTTC.

CDR3 loop: CASSSGTNTGELFF. The CDR3 DNA follows: TGTGCCAGTTCTAGCGGTACAAACACCGGGGAGCTGTTTTTT. The chain has TRBV19 and TRBJ2-2; 7 bases are shared with TRBD2. The trim removed 8 bases at V and 2 bases at J, leaving 5 bases unmatched. The CDR3 is 14 residues long. The germline V gene encodes CDR1 LNHDA and CDR2 SQIVND (reference sequence). Combining the CDR3 with reference TRBV19 and TRBJ2-2 gives the whole variable domain DGGITQSPKYLFRKEGQNVTLSCEQNLNHDAMYWYRQDPGQGLRLIYYSQIVNDFQKGDIAEGYSVSREKKESFPLTVTSAQKNPTAFYLCASSSGTNTGELFFGEGSRLTVL.

This clone occurred a few times. This rearrangement joins TRBV7-2 to TRBJ2-5; D perhaps matches TRBD1 (5 bases). Trimming stripped 2 bases from V and 1 base from J, with 14 bases between. The CDR3 consists of 16 residues. CDR1 and CDR2 from the germline V gene are SGHTA and FQGNSA. The CDR3 bases are TGTGCCAGCAGCTTACCCTCAGGGTTTTCCCAAGAGACCCAGTACTTC. This codes for CASSLPSGFSQETQYF.

The sample holds a few counts of this clone. The rearrangement links TRBV4-2 to TRBJ1-4; TRBD1 aligns across 9 bases. This CDR3 comprises 14 residues. With V trimmed by 1 base and J by 9 bases, 3 bases remained unmatched. Germline lookup yields CDR1 LGHNA and CDR2 YNFKEQ. This CDR3 reads CASSQGGTGKKLFF. Written as DNA, the CDR3 is TGTGCCAGCAGCCAAGGGGGGACAGGGAAAAAACTGTTTTTT.

The J gene is TRBJ1-3, the V gene TRBV5-6, with 8 bases lining up with TRBD1. Germline V gene sequence: CDR1 SGHDT, CDR2 YYEEEE. J gave up 6 bases and V 4 bases, and 6 bases lay outside the gene matches. The CDR3 sequence is 14 residues long. CDR3 DNA: TGTGCCAGCAGCCAGACAGGGGTGGCAAACACCATATATTTT. Its translation is CASSQTGVANTIYF.

The genes are TRBV6-5 and TRBJ2-7, with 9 bases matching TRBD1. V trimming: 2 bases; J trimming: 6 bases; junction bases outside the gene matches: 8. The CDR3 extends over 15 amino acids. The germline V gene has CDR1 MNHEY and CDR2 SVGAGI. CDR3 coding DNA: TGTGCCAGCAGTTACAGGCGGGACAGGGTATCCGAGCAGTACTTC. Its protein is CASSYRRDRVSEQYF.

The chain combines TRBV7-8 with TRBJ2-5; TRBD2 agrees at 12 bases. The germline V gene has CDR1 SGHVS and CDR2 FQNEAQ. The CDR3 runs 16 residues. With 5 bases clipped from V and 1 base from J, the junction kept 5 bases outside the gene matches. The CDR3 sequence is CASSPRLAGVQETQYF. CDR3 nucleotides: TGTGCCAGCAGCCCCAGACTAGCGGGAGTCCAAGAGACCCAGTACTTC.

The rearrangement uses TRBV5-6 and TRBJ2-1; D gene ambiguous. Per the germline V gene, CDR1 is SGHDT and CDR2 is YYEEEE. CDR3 length equals 13 residues. Trimming pared 4 bases from V and 8 bases from J, leaving 13 bases between. CDR3: CASSVSTLDEQFF. For the CDR3, the DNA is TGTGCCAGCAGCGTATCTACGTTGGATGAGCAGTTCTTC. Filled out from reference TRBV5-6 and TRBJ2-1, the complete variable domain reads DAGVTQSPTHLIKTRGQQVTLRCSPKSGHDTVSWYQQALGQGPQFIFQYYEEEERQRGNFPDRFSGHQFPNYSSELNVNALLLGDSALYLCASSVSTLDEQFFGPGTRLTVL.

V is TRBV5-6 and J is TRBJ1-1; no clear D gene. The CDR3 loop spans 13 amino acids. Trimming cost V 1 base and J 1 base, with 5 bases left between them. Germline values: CDR1 SGHDT, CDR2 YYEEEE. The CDR3 DNA is TGTGCCAGCAGCTTGCCCTCGAACACTGAAGCTTTCTTT. Translation gives CASSLPSNTEAFF.

The chain uses TRBV2 and TRBJ2-4, with a weak D call TRBD2 (6 bases). Germline V gene data show CDR1 as SNHLY and CDR2 as FYNNEI. Trimming removed 2 bases at V and 1 base at J, with 21 bases between. The CDR3 length is 19 residues. The CDR3: CASSEMVSGVSMAKNIQYF. The CDR3 nucleotides are TGTGCCAGCAGTGAAATGGTTAGCGGTGTCTCTATGGCCAAAAACATTCAGTACTTC.

As for this clone: Other DNA sequences in this sample translate to the same CDR3. The chain employs TRBV7-2 and TRBJ2-3; D perhaps matches TRBD1 (5 bases). Looked up from germline, CDR1 is SGHTA and CDR2 is FQGNSA. Trimming left V 5 bases short and J 2 bases short, with 14 bases between. This CDR3 contains 15 residues. The CDR3 nucleotides read TGTGCCAGCAGCCTAGGGCCAGGGTCCACAGATACGCAGTATTTT. Translation: CASSLGPGSTDTQYF.